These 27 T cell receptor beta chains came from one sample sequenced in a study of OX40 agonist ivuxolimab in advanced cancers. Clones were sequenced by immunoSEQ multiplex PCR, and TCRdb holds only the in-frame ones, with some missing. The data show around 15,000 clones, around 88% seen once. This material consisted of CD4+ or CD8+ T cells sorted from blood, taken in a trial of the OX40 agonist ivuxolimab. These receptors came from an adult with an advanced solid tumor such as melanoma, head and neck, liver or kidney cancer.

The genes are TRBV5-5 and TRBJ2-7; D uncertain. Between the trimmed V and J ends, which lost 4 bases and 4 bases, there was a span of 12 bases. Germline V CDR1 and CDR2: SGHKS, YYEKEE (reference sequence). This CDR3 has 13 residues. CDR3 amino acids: CASSPGDTYEQYF. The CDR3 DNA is TGTGCCAGCAGCCCTGGTGACACATACGAGCAGTACTTC.

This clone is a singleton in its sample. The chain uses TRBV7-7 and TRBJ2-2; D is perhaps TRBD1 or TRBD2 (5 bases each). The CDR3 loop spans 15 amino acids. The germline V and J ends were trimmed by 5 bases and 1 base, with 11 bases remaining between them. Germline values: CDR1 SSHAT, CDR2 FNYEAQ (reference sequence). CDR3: CASSAGTWNTGELFF. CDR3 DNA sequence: TGTGCCAGCAGCGCCGGGACCTGGAACACCGGGGAGCTGTTTTTT.

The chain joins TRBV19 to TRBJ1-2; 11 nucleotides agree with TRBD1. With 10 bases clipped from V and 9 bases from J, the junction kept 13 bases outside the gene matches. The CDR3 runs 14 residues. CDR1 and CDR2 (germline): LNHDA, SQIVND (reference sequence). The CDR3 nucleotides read TGTGCCACCGGACAGGGGGCATTTGGGGATCGCTACACCTTC. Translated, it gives CATGQGAFGDRYTF.

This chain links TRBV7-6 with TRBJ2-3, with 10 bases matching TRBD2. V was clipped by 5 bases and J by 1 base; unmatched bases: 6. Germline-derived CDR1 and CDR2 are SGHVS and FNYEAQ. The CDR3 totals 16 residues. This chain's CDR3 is CASSKSLAGGTDTQYF. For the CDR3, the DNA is TGTGCCAGCAGCAAGAGCCTAGCGGGAGGCACAGATACGCAGTATTTT.

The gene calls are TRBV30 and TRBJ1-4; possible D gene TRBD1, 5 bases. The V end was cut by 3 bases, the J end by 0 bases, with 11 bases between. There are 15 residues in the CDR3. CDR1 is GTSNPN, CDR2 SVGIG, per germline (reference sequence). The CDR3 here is CAWSPGTATNEKLFF. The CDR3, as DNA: TGTGCCTGGAGCCCCGGGACGGCAACTAATGAAAAACTGTTTTTT.

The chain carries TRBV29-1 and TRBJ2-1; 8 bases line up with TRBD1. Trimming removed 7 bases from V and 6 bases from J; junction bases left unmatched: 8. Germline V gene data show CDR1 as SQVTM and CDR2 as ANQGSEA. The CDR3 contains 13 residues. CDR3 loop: CSGRGQGVNEQFF. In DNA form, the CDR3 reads TGCAGCGGACGAGGACAGGGTGTCAATGAGCAGTTCTTC.

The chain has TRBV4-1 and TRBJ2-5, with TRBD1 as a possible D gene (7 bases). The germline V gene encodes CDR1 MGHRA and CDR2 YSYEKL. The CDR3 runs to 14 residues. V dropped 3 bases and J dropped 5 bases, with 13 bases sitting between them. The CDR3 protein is CASSHEPGGETQYF. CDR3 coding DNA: TGCGCCAGCAGCCACGAACCAGGGGGGGAGACCCAGTACTTC.

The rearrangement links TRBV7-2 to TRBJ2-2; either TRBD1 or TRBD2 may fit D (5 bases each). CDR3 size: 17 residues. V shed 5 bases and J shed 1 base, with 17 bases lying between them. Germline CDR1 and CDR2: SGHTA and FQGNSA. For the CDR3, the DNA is TGTGCCAGCAGCCCAGATACACGGGGCGGGAACACCGGGGAGCTGTTTTTT. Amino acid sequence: CASSPDTRGGNTGELFF.

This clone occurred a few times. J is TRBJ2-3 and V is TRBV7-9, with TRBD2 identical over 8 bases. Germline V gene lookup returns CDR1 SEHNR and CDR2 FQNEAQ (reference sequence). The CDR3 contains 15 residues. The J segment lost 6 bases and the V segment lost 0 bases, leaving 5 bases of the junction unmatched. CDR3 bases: TGTGCCAGCAGCTTAGCAGCGGGAGTGGTTGATACGCAGTATTTT. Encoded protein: CASSLAAGVVDTQYF.

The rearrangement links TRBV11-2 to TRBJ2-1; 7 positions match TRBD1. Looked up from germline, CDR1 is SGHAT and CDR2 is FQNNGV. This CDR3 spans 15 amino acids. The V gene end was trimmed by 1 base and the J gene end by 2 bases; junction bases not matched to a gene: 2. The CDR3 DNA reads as TGTGCCAGCAGCTTAGTCAGGGGGACCTACAATGAGCAGTTCTTC. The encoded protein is CASSLVRGTYNEQFF.

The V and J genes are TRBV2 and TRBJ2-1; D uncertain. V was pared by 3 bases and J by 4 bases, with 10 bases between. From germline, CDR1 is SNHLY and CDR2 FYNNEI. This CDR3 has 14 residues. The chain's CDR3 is CASSDGGPYNEQFF. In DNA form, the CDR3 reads TGTGCCAGCAGTGATGGCGGTCCATACAATGAGCAGTTCTTC.

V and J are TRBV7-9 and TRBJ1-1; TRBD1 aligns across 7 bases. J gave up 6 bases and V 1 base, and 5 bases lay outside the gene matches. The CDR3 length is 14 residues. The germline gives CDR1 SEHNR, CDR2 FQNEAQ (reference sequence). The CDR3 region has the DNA TGTGCCAGCAGCTTAGACAGGGGAAGGGCTGAAGCTTTCTTT. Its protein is CASSLDRGRAEAFF.

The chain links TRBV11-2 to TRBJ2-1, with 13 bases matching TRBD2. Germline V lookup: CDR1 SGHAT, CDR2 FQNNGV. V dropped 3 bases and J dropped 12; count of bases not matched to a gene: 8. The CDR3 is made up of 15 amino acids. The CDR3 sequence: CASSFRTSGGLGQFF. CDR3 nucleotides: TGTGCCAGCAGCTTCCGGACTAGCGGGGGCCTTGGGCAGTTCTTC.

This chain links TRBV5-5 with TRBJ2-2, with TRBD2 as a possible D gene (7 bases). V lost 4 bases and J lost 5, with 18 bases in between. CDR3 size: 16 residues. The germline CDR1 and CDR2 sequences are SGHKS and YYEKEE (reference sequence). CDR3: CASSPEWGRGTGELFF. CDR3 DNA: TGTGCCAGCAGCCCCGAGTGGGGGCGGGGGACCGGGGAGCTGTTTTTT.

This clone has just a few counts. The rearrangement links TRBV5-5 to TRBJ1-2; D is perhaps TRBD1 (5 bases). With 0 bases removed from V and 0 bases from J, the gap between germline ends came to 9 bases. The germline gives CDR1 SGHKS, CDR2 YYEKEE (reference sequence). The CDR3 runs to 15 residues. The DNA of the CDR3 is TGTGCCAGCAGCTTGGAGGGCAGGGCTAACTATGGCTACACCTTC. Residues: CASSLEGRANYGYTF.

This chain's CDR3 is CASSHPTGAEAFF. The CDR3, as DNA: TGCGCCAGCAGCCACCCGACAGGGGCTGAAGCTTTCTTT. The chain employs TRBV4-3 and TRBJ1-1, with 8 bases fitting TRBD1. The ends lost 3 bases at V and 6 bases at J; junction bases unmatched: 3. CDR1 is LGHNA and CDR2 is YSLEER in the germline V gene. The CDR3 has 13 amino acids.

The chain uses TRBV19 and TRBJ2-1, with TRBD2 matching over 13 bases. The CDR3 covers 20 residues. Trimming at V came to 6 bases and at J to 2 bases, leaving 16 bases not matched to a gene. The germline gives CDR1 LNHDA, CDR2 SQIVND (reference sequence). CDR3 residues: CASSQNPGLAGISTYNEQFF. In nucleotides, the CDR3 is TGTGCCAGTAGCCAAAATCCGGGACTAGCGGGAATCTCAACCTACAATGAGCAGTTCTTC.

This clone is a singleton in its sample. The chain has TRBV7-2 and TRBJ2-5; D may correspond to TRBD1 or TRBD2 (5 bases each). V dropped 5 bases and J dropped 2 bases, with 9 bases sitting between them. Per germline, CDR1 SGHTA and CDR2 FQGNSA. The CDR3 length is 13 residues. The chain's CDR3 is CASSPGPQETQYF. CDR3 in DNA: TGTGCCAGCAGCCCGGGGCCTCAAGAGACCCAGTACTTC.

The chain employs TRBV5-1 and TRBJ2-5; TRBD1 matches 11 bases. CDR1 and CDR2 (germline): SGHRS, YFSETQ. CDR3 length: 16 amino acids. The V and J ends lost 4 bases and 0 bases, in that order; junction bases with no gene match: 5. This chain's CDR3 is CASSGGTGGYQETQYF. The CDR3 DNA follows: TGCGCCAGCAGCGGGGGGACAGGGGGTTACCAAGAGACCCAGTACTTC.

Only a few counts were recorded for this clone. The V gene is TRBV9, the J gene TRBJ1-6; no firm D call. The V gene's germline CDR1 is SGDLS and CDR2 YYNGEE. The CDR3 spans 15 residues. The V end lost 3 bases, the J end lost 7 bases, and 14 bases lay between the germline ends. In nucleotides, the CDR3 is TGTGCCAGCAGCGAAAAGGGTGGCATAAATTCACCCCTCCACTTT. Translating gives CASSEKGGINSPLHF.

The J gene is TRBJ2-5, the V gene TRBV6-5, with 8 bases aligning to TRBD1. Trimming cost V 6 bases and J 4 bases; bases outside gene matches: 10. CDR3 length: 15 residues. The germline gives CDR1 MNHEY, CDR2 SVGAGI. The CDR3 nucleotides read TGTGCCAGCAGCTCTCTTGGCAGGGGGCGAGAGACCCAGTACTTC. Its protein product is CASSSLGRGRETQYF.

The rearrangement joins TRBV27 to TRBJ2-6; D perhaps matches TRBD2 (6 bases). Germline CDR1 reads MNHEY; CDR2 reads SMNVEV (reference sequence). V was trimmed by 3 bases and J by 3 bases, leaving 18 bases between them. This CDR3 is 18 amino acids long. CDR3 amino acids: CASSLIPGRPVGANVLTF. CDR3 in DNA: TGTGCCAGCAGTTTGATCCCAGGGAGGCCGGTTGGGGCCAACGTCCTGACTTTC.

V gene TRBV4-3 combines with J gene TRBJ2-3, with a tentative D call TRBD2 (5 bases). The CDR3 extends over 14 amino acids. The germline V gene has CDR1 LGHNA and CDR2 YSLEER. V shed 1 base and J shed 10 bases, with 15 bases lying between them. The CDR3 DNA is TGCGCCAGCAGCCAAGCTATGCCCGGGAAGGCGCAGTATTTT. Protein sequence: CASSQAMPGKAQYF.

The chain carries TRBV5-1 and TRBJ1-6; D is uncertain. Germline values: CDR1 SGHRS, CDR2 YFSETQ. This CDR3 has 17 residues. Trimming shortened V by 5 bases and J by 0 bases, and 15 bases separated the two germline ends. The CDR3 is CASSLDGGFSYNSPLHF. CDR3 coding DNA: TGCGCCAGCAGTTTAGACGGAGGATTCTCCTATAATTCACCCCTCCACTTT. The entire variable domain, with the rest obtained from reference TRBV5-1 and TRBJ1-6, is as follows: KAGVTQTPRYLIKTRGQQVTLSCSPISGHRSVSWYQQTPGQGLQFLFEYFSETQRNKGNFPGRFSGRQFSNSRSEMNVSTLELGDSALYLCASSLDGGFSYNSPLHFGNGTRLTVT.

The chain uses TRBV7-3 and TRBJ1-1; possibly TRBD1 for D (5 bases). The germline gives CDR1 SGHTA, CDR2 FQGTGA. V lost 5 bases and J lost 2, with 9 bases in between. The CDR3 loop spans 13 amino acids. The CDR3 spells CASSVDINTEAFF. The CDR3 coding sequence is TGTGCCAGCAGCGTGGACATAAACACTGAAGCTTTCTTT. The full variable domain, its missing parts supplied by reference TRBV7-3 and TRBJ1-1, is GAGVSQTPSNKVTEKGKYVELRCDPISGHTALYWYRQSLGQGPEFLIYFQGTGAADDSGLPNDRFFAVRPEGSVSTLKIQRTERGDSAVYLCASSVDINTEAFFGQGTRLTVV.

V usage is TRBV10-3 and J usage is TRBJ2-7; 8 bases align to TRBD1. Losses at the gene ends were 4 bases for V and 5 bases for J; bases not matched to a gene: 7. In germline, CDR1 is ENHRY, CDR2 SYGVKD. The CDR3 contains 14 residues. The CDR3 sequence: CAISADRDSHEQYF. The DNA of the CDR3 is TGTGCCATCAGTGCGGACAGGGATTCCCACGAGCAGTACTTC.

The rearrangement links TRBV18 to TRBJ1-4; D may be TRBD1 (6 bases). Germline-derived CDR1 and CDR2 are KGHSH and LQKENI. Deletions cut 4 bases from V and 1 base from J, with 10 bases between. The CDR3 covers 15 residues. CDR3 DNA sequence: TGTGCCAGCTCACGGGACACTATAACTAATGAAAAACTGTTTTTT. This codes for CASSRDTITNEKLFF.